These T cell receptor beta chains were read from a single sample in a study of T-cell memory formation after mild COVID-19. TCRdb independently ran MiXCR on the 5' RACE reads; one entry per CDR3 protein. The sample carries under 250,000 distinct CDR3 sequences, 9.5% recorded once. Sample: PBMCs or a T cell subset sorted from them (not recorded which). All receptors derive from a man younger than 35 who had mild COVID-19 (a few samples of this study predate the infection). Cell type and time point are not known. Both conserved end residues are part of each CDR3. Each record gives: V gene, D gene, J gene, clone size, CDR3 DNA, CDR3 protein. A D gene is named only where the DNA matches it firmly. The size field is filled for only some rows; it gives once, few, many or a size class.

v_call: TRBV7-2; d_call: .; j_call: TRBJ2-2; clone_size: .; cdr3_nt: TGTGCCAGCAGCACCCGGGACGGGAACACCGGGGAGCTGTTTTTT; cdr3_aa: CASSTRDGNTGELFF
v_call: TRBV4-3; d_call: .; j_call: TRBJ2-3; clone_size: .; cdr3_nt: TGCGCCAGCAGCCAAGACCCGGGGAGACCCACAGATACGCAGTATTTT; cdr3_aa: CASSQDPGRPTDTQYF
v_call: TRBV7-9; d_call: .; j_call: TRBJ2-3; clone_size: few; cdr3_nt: TGTGCCAGCAGCCGGGACAGCGGGGCAGATACGCAGTATTTT; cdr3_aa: CASSRDSGADTQYF
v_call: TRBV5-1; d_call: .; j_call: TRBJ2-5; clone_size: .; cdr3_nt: TGCGCCAGCAGCTTGGAGGAGGCCGACCAAGAGACCCAGTACTTC; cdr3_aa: CASSLEEADQETQYF
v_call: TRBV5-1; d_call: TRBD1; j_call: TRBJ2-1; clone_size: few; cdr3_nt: TGCGCCAGCAGCTTGGAAATGGGACAGGGGGCCCATGAGCAGTTCTTC; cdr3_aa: CASSLEMGQGAHEQFF
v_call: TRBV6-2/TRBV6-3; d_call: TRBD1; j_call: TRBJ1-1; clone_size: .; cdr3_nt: TGTGCCAGCAGGGAACAGGGGGACACTGAAGCTTTCTTT; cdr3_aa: CASREQGDTEAFF
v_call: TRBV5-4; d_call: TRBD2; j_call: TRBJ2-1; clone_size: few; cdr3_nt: TGTGCCAGCAGCTTGGACGTGGGCGGGGGGGCCCCGAATGAGCAGTTCTTC; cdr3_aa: CASSLDVGGGAPNEQFF
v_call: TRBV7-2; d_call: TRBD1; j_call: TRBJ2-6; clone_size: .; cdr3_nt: TGTGCCACCTGCCGGGACAGTGTCTCTGGGGCCAACGTCCTGACTTTC; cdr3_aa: CATCRDSVSGANVLTF
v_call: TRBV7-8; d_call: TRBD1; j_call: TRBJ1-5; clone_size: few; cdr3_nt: TGTGCCAGCAGCATTTACAGGGGGCAGGGGCAGCCCCAGCATTTT; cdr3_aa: CASSIYRGQGQPQHF
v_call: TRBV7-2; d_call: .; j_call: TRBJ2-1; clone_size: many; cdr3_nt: TGTGCCAGCAGCTTACCCGGGGAGTACAGAGAGCAGTTCTTC; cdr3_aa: CASSLPGEYREQFF
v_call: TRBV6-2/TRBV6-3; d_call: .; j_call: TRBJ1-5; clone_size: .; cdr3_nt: TGTGCCAGCAGTAGCCAGGAGCGAGTACTTTATCAGCCCCAGCATTTT; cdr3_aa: CASSSQERVLYQPQHF